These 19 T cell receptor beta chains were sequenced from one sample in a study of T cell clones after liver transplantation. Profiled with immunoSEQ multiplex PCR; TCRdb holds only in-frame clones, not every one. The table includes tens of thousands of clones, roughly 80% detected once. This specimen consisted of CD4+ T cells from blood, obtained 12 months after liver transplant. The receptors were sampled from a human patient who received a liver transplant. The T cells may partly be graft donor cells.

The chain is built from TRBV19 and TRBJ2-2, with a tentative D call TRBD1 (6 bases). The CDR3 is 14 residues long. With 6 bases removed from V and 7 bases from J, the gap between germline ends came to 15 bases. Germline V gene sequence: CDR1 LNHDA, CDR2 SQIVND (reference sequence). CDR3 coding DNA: TGTGCCAGTAGACCTCAGGGGATTAACGGGGAGCTGTTTTTT. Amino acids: CASRPQGINGELFF. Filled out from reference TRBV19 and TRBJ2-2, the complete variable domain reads DGGITQSPKYLFRKEGQNVTLSCEQNLNHDAMYWYRQDPGQGLRLIYYSQIVNDFQKGDIAEGYSVSREKKESFPLTVTSAQKNPTAFYLCASRPQGINGELFFGEGSRLTVL.

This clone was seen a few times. The CDR3 nucleotides are TGTGCCAGCAGTTTAGGTGGCCAGCAAAATGAAAAACTGTTTTTT. It is translated as CASSLGGQQNEKLFF. The V and J genes are TRBV28 and TRBJ1-4; D is ambiguous. Trimming shortened V by 2 bases and J by 5 bases, and 12 bases separated the two germline ends. The CDR3 is 15 residues long. CDR1 is MDHEN and CDR2 is SYDVKM in the germline V gene.

This chain's CDR3 is CASSVAGANTGELFF. CDR3 sequence (DNA): TGTGCCAGCAGCGTTGCAGGGGCGAACACCGGGGAGCTGTTTTTT. The V gene is TRBV9, the J gene TRBJ2-2, with a tentative D call TRBD1 (6 bases). V lost 2 bases, J lost 0 bases, and 8 bases lay in between. The CDR3 contains 15 residues. Per the germline V gene, CDR1 is SGDLS and CDR2 is YYNGEE.

The DNA of the CDR3 is TGTGCCAGCAGCCCAACGGGGGGGCCCGAGGGAGCTTTCTTT. Translation gives CASSPTGGPEGAFF. V gene TRBV7-9 combines with J gene TRBJ1-1; TRBD1 is a possible D gene (6 bases). The CDR3 is made up of 14 amino acids. Germline loops: CDR1 SEHNR, CDR2 FQNEAQ (reference sequence). With 5 bases removed from V and 10 bases from J, the gap between germline ends came to 20 bases.

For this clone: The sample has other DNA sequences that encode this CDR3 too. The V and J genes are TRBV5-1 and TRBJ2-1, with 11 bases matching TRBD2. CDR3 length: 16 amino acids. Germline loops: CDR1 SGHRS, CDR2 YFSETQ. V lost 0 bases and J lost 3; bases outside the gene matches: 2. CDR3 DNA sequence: TGCGCCAGCAGCTTGGAGGGACTAGCGGACTACAATGAGCAGTTCTTC. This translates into CASSLEGLADYNEQFF.

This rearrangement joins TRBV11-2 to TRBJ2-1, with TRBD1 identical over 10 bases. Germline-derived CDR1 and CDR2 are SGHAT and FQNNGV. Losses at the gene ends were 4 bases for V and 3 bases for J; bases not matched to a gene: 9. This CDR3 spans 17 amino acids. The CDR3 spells CASSSGQGGFFYNEQFF. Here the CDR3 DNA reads TGTGCCAGCAGCTCCGGACAGGGGGGCTTTTTCTACAATGAGCAGTTCTTC.

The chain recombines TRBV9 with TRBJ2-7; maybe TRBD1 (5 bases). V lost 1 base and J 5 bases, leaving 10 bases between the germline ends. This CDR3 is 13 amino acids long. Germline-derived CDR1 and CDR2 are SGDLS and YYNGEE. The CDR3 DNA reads TGTGCCAGCAGCGTACAGGGTGGAGACGAGCAGTACTTC. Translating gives CASSVQGGDEQYF.

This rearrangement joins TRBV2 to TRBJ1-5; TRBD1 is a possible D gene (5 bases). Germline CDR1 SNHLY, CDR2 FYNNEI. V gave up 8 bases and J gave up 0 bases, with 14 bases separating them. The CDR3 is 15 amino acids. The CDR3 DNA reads TGTGCCAGCGGCAGGGAACAATATAGCAATCAGCCCCAGCATTTT. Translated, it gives CASGREQYSNQPQHF.

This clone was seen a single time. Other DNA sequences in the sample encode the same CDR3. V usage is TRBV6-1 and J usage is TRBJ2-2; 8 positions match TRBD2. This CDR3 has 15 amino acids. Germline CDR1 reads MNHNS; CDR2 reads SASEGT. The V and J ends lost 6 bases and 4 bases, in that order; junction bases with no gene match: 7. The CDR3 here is CASSGSLAATGELFF. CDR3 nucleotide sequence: TGTGCCAGCAGCGGGTCACTAGCGGCCACCGGGGAGCTGTTTTTT.

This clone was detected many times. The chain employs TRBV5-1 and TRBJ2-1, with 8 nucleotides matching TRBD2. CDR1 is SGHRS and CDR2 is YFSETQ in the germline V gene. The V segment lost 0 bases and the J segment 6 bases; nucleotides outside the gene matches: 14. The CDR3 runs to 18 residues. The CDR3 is CASSLARQLAGTSNEQFF. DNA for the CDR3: TGCGCCAGCAGCTTGGCCCGACAATTAGCGGGGACAAGCAATGAGCAGTTCTTC.

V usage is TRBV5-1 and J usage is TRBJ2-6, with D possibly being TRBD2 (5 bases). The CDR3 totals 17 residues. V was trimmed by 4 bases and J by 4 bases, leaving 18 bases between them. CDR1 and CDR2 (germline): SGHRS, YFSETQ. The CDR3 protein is CASSPRGGSYGANVLTF. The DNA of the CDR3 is TGCGCCAGCAGCCCCCGTGGTGGGAGCTACGGGGCCAACGTCCTGACTTTC.

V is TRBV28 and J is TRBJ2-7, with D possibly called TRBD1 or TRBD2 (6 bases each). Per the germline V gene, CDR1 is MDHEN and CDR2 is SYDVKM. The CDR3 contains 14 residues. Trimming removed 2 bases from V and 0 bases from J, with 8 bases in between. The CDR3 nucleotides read TGTGCCAGCAGTTTAGCGGGACACTCCTACGAGCAGTACTTC. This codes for CASSLAGHSYEQYF.

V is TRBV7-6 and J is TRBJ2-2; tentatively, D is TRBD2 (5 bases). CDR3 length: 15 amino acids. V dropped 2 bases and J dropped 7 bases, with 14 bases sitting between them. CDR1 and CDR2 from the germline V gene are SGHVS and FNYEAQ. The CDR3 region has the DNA TGTGCCAGCAGCTTATCGAGGCATGCGGGCGGGGAGCTGTTTTTT. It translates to CASSLSRHAGGELFF. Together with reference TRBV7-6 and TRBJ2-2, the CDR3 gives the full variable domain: GAGVSQSPRYKVTKRGQDVALRCDPISGHVSLYWYRQALGQGPEFLTYFNYEAQQDKSGLPNDRFSAERPEGSISTLTIQRTEQRDSAMYRCASSLSRHAGGELFFGEGSRLTVL.

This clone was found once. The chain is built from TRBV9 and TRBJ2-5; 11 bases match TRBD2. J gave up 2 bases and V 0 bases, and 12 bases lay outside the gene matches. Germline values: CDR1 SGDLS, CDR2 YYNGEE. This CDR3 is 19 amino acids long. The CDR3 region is CASSVAPLAGGASQETQYF. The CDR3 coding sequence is TGTGCCAGCAGCGTAGCTCCCCTAGCGGGGGGAGCTAGTCAAGAGACCCAGTACTTC.

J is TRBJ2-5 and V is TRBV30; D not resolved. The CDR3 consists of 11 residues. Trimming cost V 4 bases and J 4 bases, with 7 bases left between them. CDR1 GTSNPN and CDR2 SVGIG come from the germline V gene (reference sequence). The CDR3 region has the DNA TGTGCCTGGACTAGTGGAGAGACCCAGTACTTC. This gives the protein CAWTSGETQYF. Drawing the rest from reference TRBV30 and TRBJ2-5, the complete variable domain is SQTIHQWPATLVQPVGSPLSLECTVEGTSNPNLYWYRQAAGRGLQLLFYSVGIGQISSEVPQNLSASRPQDRQFILSSKKLLLSDSGFYLCAWTSGETQYFGPGTRLLVL.

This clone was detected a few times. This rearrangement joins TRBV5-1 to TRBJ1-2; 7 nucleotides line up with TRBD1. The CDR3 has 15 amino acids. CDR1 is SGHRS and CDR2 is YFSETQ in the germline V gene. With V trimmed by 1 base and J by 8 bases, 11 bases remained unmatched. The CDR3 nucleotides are TGCGCCAGCAGCTTGTTTTCGACAGGGTCGCGAGGCTACACCTTC. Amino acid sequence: CASSLFSTGSRGYTF.

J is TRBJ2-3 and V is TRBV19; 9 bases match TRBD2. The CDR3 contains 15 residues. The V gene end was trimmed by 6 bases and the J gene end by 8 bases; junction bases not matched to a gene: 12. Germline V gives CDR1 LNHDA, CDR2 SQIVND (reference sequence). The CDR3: CASSAASGVLGTQYF. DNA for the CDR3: TGTGCCAGTAGCGCGGCTAGCGGGGTCCTGGGTACGCAGTATTTT.

The DNA for the CDR3 is TGCGCCAGCAGCCCTATCCTAAGGCACGAGCAGTACTTC. Amino acid sequence: CASSPILRHEQYF. V gene TRBV4-3 combines with J gene TRBJ2-7, with D hard to call. This CDR3 has 13 amino acids. Germline loops: CDR1 LGHNA, CDR2 YSLEER. With 4 bases removed from V and 5 bases from J, the gap between germline ends came to 12 bases.

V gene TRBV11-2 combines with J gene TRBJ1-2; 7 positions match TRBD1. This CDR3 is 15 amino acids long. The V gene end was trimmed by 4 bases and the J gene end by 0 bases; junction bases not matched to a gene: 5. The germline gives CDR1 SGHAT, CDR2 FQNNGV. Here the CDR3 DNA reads TGTGCCAGCAGCTGGGACAGAACACCTAACTATGGCTACACCTTC. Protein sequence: CASSWDRTPNYGYTF.